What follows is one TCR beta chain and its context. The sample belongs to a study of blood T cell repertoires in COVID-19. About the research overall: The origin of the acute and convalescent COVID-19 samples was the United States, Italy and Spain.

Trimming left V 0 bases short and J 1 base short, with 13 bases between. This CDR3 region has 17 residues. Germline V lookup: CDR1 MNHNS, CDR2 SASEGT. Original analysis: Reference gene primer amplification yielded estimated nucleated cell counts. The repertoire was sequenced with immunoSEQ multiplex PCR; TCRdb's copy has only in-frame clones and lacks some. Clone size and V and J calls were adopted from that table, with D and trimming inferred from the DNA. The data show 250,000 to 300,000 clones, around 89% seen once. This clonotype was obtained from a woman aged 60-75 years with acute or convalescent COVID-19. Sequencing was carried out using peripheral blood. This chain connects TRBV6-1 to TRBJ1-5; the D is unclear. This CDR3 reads CASSEAQVPGSNQPQHF. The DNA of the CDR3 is TGTGCCAGCAGTGAAGCTCAGGTACCGGGGAGCAATCAGCCCCAGCATTTT.